This T cell receptor (beta chain) was found in a study of patients and donors after allogeneic stem cell transplantation. TCRdb used MiXCR to reprocess the RT-PCR reads, holding one entry per CDR3 protein. The sample yields about 960,000 distinct CDR3 sequences, about 20% seen once. The CDR3 covers 14 residues. The germline gives CDR1 DFQATT, CDR2 SNEGSKA (reference sequence). The germline V and J ends were trimmed by 4 bases and 4 bases, with 16 bases remaining between them. The V call is TRBV20-1, the J call TRBJ1-2, with D possibly TRBD1 on 6 matching bases. Sequencing was carried out using blood, either unsorted or a sorted T cell fraction (not recorded which). The origin of this receptor is a human donor who was either an allogeneic HSCT recipient or a stem cell or donor lymphocyte infusion donor (not recorded which). It is not recorded whose cells these are; they may come from a transplant donor. The CDR3 here is CSATGTPRGYGYTF. The CDR3, as DNA: TGCAGTGCTACCGGGACACCCCGGGGCTATGGCTACACCTTC.